The rows below give T cell receptor beta chains drawn from one sample of a study of T cell responses to AZD1222 COVID-19 vaccine. Method: immunoSEQ multiplex PCR; TCRdb's copy keeps in-frame clones and lacks some. The repertoire has 130,000 to 150,000 clones, less than 95% of them found once; the top ten carry around 2.8%. The sequencing here drew on peripheral blood, taken on day 0 of AZD1222 vaccination. The receptors were gathered from an adult in good health. The CDR3 runs from the conserved cysteine through the conserved F or W. D genes are given only for firm matches. Rows may omit the clone size; those that give it use once, few, many or a size class.

TRBV4-1	TRBJ2-1	NA	NA	CASSQNRIRVNNEQFF	TGCGCCAGCAGCCAAAATCGCATCAGGGTCAACAATGAGCAGTTCTTC
TRBV21-1	TRBJ2-1	NA	NA	CASSKRPSSYNEQFF	TGTGCCAGCAGCAAGCGGCCGAGCTCCTACAATGAGCAGTTCTTC
TRBV5-1	TRBJ2-1	once	NA	CASSLAGLPYNEQFF	TGCGCCAGCAGCTTGGCAGGACTACCCTACAATGAGCAGTTCTTC
TRBV28	TRBJ1-1	NA	NA	CASSLAGRRTEAFF	TGTGCCAGCAGTTTGGCAGGGAGAAGAACTGAAGCTTTCTTT
TRBV5-5	TRBJ2-5	NA	TRBD2	CASSLNTGLASGETQYF	TGTGCCAGCAGCTTGAATACGGGACTAGCATCGGGAGAGACCCAGTACTTC
TRBV10-3	TRBJ1-5	NA	TRBD1	CAIADRPNQPQHF	TGTGCCATCGCGGACAGGCCTAATCAGCCCCAGCATTTT
TRBV7-9	TRBJ2-1	NA	NA	CASSPRDNEQFF	TGTGCCAGCAGCCCGCGGGACAATGAGCAGTTCTTC
TRBV21-1	TRBJ2-7	few	NA	CASSIGTSGRESSYEQYF	TGTGCCAGCAGCATCGGGACTAGCGGGAGGGAGAGCTCCTACGAGCAGTACTTC
TRBV5-1	TRBJ2-1	few	TRBD1	CASSSSRDRDVSYNEQFF	TGCGCCAGCAGCTCGTCCCGGGACAGGGACGTCTCCTACAATGAGCAGTTCTTC
TRBV4-2	TRBJ2-1	NA	TRBD2	CASSQVLAGYNEQFF	TGTGCCAGCAGCCAAGTACTAGCGGGGTACAATGAGCAGTTCTTC
TRBV7-2	TRBJ1-2	NA	NA	CASSFDLTGYTF	TGTGCCAGCAGCTTCGACCTAACTGGCTACACCTTC
TRBV30	TRBJ1-3	NA	NA	CAWSRRGGSGNTIYF	TGTGCCTGGAGTAGGCGAGGGGGGAGTGGAAACACCATATATTTT
TRBV5-1	TRBJ2-2	NA	TRBD1	CASSLVGDRGFTGELFF	TGCGCCAGCAGCTTGGTTGGAGACAGGGGGTTCACCGGGGAGCTGTTTTTT
TRBV2	TRBJ2-6	once	NA	CASSESLGGANVLTF	TGTGCCAGCAGTGAAAGTCTAGGAGGGGCCAACGTCCTGACTTTC
TRBV28	TRBJ1-2	NA	NA	CASSEPAEGSYGYTF	TGTGCCAGCTCGGAGCCCGCCGAGGGGAGCTATGGCTACACCTTC
TRBV28	TRBJ1-2	NA	NA	CASSLRGLVDGYTF	TGTGCCAGCAGTTTAAGGGGGTTAGTCGATGGCTACACCTTC
TRBV5-6	TRBJ2-7	once	NA	CASSFASPSYEQYF	TGTGCCAGCAGCTTCGCAAGCCCTAGCTACGAGCAGTACTTC
TRBV5-1	TRBJ2-2	NA	NA	CASSITGRYVGELFF	TGCGCCAGCAGTATAACAGGTCGTTACGTCGGGGAGCTGTTTTTT
TRBV6-5	TRBJ1-6	NA	TRBD1	CASKTEYQGGSPLHF	TGTGCCAGCAAAACCGAGTACCAGGGGGGATCACCCCTCCACTTT
TRBV19	TRBJ1-5	NA	NA	CASSIVDRRNQPQHF	TGTGCCAGTAGTATAGTCGACAGGCGCAATCAGCCCCAGCATTTT
TRBV9	TRBJ1-6	NA	NA	CASSVGGGSNSPLHF	TGTGCCAGCAGCGTAGGTGGGGGATCGAATTCACCCCTCCACTTT
TRBV5-8	TRBJ1-4	NA	NA	CASSLALSGTNEKLFF	TGTGCCAGCAGCTTGGCTTTATCGGGGACTAATGAAAAACTGTTTTTT
TRBV5-6	TRBJ1-2	NA	TRBD1	CASSLDRGANYGYTF	TGTGCCAGCAGCTTAGACAGGGGAGCTAACTATGGCTACACCTTC
TRBV5-1	TRBJ2-2	NA	NA	CASRPTNTGELFF	TGCGCCAGCAGGCCGACGAACACCGGGGAGCTGTTTTTT
TRBV18	TRBJ2-1	NA	TRBD1	CASSPQGVGYNEQFF	TGTGCCAGCTCACCCCAGGGGGTGGGGTACAATGAGCAGTTCTTC
TRBV12-3/TRBV12-4	TRBJ2-2	NA	NA	CASSFLLGGELFF	TGTGCCAGCAGTTTTTTGCTTGGCGGGGAGCTGTTTTTT
TRBV12-5	TRBJ2-1	NA	NA	CASRESPSSYNEQFF	TGTGCTAGTAGGGAGAGTCCGAGCTCCTACAATGAGCAGTTCTTC
TRBV24-1	TRBJ1-2	NA	TRBD1	CATFRDRGEGYTF	TGTGCCACCTTCCGGGACAGGGGAGAGGGCTACACCTTC
TRBV14	TRBJ1-1	NA	NA	CASSGNSPNTEAFF	TGTGCCAGCAGCGGGAACAGTCCGAACACTGAAGCTTTCTTT
TRBV7-9	TRBJ1-1	NA	NA	CASSFGTGTEAFF	TGTGCCAGCAGCTTTGGGACGGGGACTGAAGCTTTCTTT
TRBV12-3/TRBV12-4	TRBJ2-3	NA	NA	CASSTAGPDTQYF	TGTGCCAGCAGTACCGCGGGGCCAGATACGCAGTATTTT
TRBV6-5	TRBJ2-7	NA	NA	CASSKHGSYEQYF	TGTGCCAGCAGTAAGCACGGTTCCTACGAGCAGTACTTC
TRBV6-5	TRBJ2-7	NA	NA	CASGDNIPYEQYF	TGTGCCAGCGGGGACAATATCCCCTACGAGCAGTACTTC
TRBV3-1/TRBV3-2	TRBJ1-6	NA	NA	CASLQGLGPLHF	TGTGCCAGTCTGCAGGGTCTAGGTCCCCTCCACTTT
TRBV3-1/TRBV3-2	TRBJ2-5	NA	NA	CASSLPRTGTQYF	TGTGCCAGCAGCCTCCCCCGTACAGGAACCCAGTACTTC
TRBV7-2	TRBJ1-4	once	NA	CASSPPEAGTNEKLFF	TGTGCCAGCAGCCCGCCGGAGGCGGGAACGAATGAAAAACTGTTTTTT
TRBV11-2	TRBJ2-1	NA	TRBD2	CASSFGREGRNEQFF	TGTGCCAGCAGCTTTGGGCGGGAGGGCCGCAATGAGCAGTTCTTC
TRBV29-1	TRBJ2-5	NA	NA	CSEGSSAETQYF	TGCAGCGAGGGGAGTTCAGCAGAGACCCAGTACTTC
TRBV14	TRBJ1-5	NA	NA	CASSFDRNQPQHF	TGTGCCAGCAGCTTCGACAGAAATCAGCCCCAGCATTTT
TRBV7-3	TRBJ1-2	NA	TRBD1	CASRETGTGPHGYTF	TGTGCCAGCAGGGAAACCGGGACAGGGCCCCATGGCTACACCTTC
TRBV4-2	TRBJ2-1	NA	TRBD2	CASSQGLAGYTYNEQFF	TGTGCCAGCAGCCAGGGACTAGCGGGCTATACCTACAATGAGCAGTTCTTC
TRBV2	TRBJ1-1	NA	NA	CASSPRTAHVEAFF	TGTGCCAGCAGCCCTCGGACAGCTCATGTTGAAGCTTTCTTT
TRBV10-1	TRBJ1-2	once	TRBD1	CASSEIGTAGGYTF	TGCGCCAGCAGTGAGATAGGGACAGCCGGAGGCTACACCTTC
TRBV5-6	TRBJ2-2	NA	TRBD1	CASSHRDRGGTGELFF	TGTGCCAGCAGCCACCGGGACAGGGGAGGGACCGGGGAGCTGTTTTTT
TRBV27	TRBJ2-7	NA	NA	CASSPYGDLREQYF	TGTGCCAGCAGCCCCTACGGGGACCTTCGCGAGCAGTACTTC
TRBV19	TRBJ2-7	NA	NA	CASSIRLGTQHYEQYF	TGTGCCAGTAGTATTAGATTAGGGACACAGCACTACGAGCAGTACTTC
TRBV7-3	TRBJ2-1	NA	TRBD2	CASSLSLAGREQFF	TGTGCCAGCAGCTTATCCCTAGCGGGGAGGGAGCAGTTCTTC
TRBV5-4	TRBJ2-7	NA	TRBD1	CASSTPGQAREQYF	TGTGCCAGCAGCACGCCGGGACAGGCGCGGGAGCAGTACTTC
TRBV28	TRBJ1-5	NA	NA	CASTLGGANQPQHF	TGTGCCAGCACCCTCGGAGGGGCCAATCAGCCCCAGCATTTT
TRBV6-2/TRBV6-3	TRBJ2-7	NA	NA	CASSRTAEQYF	TGTGCCAGCAGTCGAACGGCCGAGCAGTACTTC
TRBV6-1	TRBJ1-5	NA	NA	CASSEVPGYSNQPQHF	TGTGCCAGCAGTGAAGTCCCAGGGTATAGCAATCAGCCCCAGCATTTT
TRBV28	TRBJ1-5	NA	TRBD1	CASHTGARLPQHF	TGTGCCAGCCACACAGGGGCCCGCCTGCCCCAGCATTTT